These 24 T cell receptor beta chains came from one sample sequenced in a study of T cell changes during pregnancy in multiple sclerosis. Data came from immunoSEQ multiplex PCR; TCRdb stores just in-frame clones and leaves some out. The sample holds approximately 64,000 clones, about 90% seen once. The source was peripheral blood, collected in the second trimester of pregnancy. Receptors originate from a female donor in good health, enrolled as a control in a pregnancy study.

This chain joins TRBV10-3 and TRBJ2-7; 13 nucleotides match TRBD2. V gave up 0 bases and J gave up 4 bases; unmatched junction bases: 9. The germline V gene has CDR1 ENHRY and CDR2 SYGVKD. This CDR3 contains 18 residues. The CDR3 loop is CAISESPGTSGTSYEQYF. As DNA, the CDR3 is TGTGCCATCAGTGAGTCTCCCGGGACTAGCGGGACCTCGTACGAGCAGTACTTC.

This chain connects TRBV7-2 to TRBJ2-1, with TRBD2 matching over 9 bases. After removal of 5 bases from V and 4 bases from J, the junction contained 12 bases not matched to a gene. Germline-derived CDR1 and CDR2 are SGHTA and FQGNSA. This CDR3 contains 17 residues. The CDR3 spells CASSPGRGRGSYNEQFF. As DNA, the CDR3 is TGTGCCAGCAGCCCCGGACGCGGGAGGGGGTCGTACAATGAGCAGTTCTTC.

This rearrangement joins TRBV7-9 to TRBJ2-1; 16 bases fit TRBD2. Germline V gene data show CDR1 as SEHNR and CDR2 as FQNEAQ (reference sequence). The junction had 9 bases not matched to a gene; V was cut back by 4 bases and J by 15 bases. CDR3 length equals 15 residues. For the CDR3, the DNA is TGTGCCAGCAGCTCGGACGGGACTAGCGGGGGGGGTCGGTTCTTC. Translation gives CASSSDGTSGGGRFF.

This chain joins TRBV7-9 and TRBJ2-7; 9 positions match TRBD2. This CDR3 is built from 15 residues. Germline-derived CDR1 and CDR2 are SEHNR and FQNEAQ (reference sequence). V shed 5 bases and J 4 bases; nucleotides not matched to a gene: 9. CDR3 in amino acids: CASSNGRRGGYEQYF. The CDR3 DNA sequence: TGTGCCAGCAGCAACGGGAGGCGGGGGGGGTACGAGCAGTACTTC.

In this sample, this clone turned up once. This chain joins TRBV7-9 and TRBJ2-7; 8 nucleotides align to TRBD2. After removal of 4 bases from V and 2 bases from J, the junction contained 16 bases not matched to a gene. The germline V gene encodes CDR1 SEHNR and CDR2 FQNEAQ (reference sequence). This CDR3 contains 18 residues. CDR3 in amino acids: CASSSGVGGRSGPYEQYF. The CDR3 region has the DNA TGTGCCAGCAGCTCCGGGGTGGGCGGGAGGTCTGGCCCCTACGAGCAGTACTTC.

The chain joins TRBV6-1 to TRBJ2-3, with TRBD2 matching over 12 bases. CDR3 length: 15 amino acids. Trimming removed 4 bases from V and 3 bases from J; junction bases left unmatched: 2. Per the germline V gene, CDR1 is MNHNS and CDR2 is SASEGT. The CDR3 DNA sequence: TGTGCCAGCAGTGGACTAGCGGGAGCTACAGATACGCAGTATTTT. Translated: CASSGLAGATDTQYF.

The rearrangement links TRBV6-4 to TRBJ2-1, with TRBD2 identical over 13 bases. The germline V gene has CDR1 MRHNA and CDR2 SNTAGT. V was clipped by 2 bases and J by 7 bases; unmatched bases: 2. The CDR3 loop spans 15 amino acids. The chain's CDR3 is CASSDGTSGINEQFF. The CDR3 DNA is TGTGCCAGCAGTGACGGGACTAGCGGGATTAATGAGCAGTTCTTC.

V gene TRBV5-1 combines with J gene TRBJ2-1; D might be TRBD1 (6 bases). Trimming left V 7 bases short and J 1 base short, with 9 bases between. CDR3 length equals 13 residues. The germline CDR1 and CDR2 sequences are SGHRS and YFSETQ. Here the CDR3 DNA reads TGCGCCAGCGAGGGGGAATCCTACAATGAGCAGTTCTTC. Translation gives CASEGESYNEQFF.

This clone came up a few times. This chain joins TRBV30 and TRBJ1-1; no definite D call. Germline-derived CDR1 and CDR2 are GTSNPN and SVGIG (reference sequence). The ends were cut back, 2 bases at V and 3 bases at J, with 13 bases in the middle. CDR3 length equals 14 residues. The CDR3 spells CAWSTPGVYTEAFF. DNA for the CDR3: TGTGCCTGGAGTACCCCGGGTGTGTACACTGAAGCTTTCTTT.

V is TRBV30 and J is TRBJ2-3; perhaps TRBD2 as D (7 bases). The germline CDR1 and CDR2 sequences are GTSNPN and SVGIG (reference sequence). V lost 6 bases and J 3 bases, leaving 13 bases between the germline ends. This CDR3 comprises 13 residues. CDR3 sequence (DNA): TGTGCCTGCCAAAGGGGGGGGACAGATACGCAGTATTTT. It yields the protein CACQRGGTDTQYF.

This rearrangement joins TRBV2 to TRBJ1-1, with D possibly TRBD1 on 6 matching bases. Germline CDR1 is SNHLY and CDR2 is FYNNEI. V lost 5 bases to trimming and J lost 8 bases, with 18 bases between them. This CDR3 contains 14 residues. The DNA for the CDR3 is TGTGCCAGCAGTTTCGACAGGCCCCCCTCGGAAGCTTTCTTT. Protein product: CASSFDRPPSEAFF.

V gene TRBV7-8 combines with J gene TRBJ1-2, with D hard to call. CDR3 length: 16 amino acids. Trimming removed 2 bases at V and 6 bases at J, with 19 bases between. Germline V gene data show CDR1 as SGHVS and CDR2 as FQNEAQ. CDR3 loop: CASSLPRLPREDGYTF. CDR3 in DNA: TGTGCCAGCAGCTTACCCCGGTTGCCACGTGAAGATGGCTACACCTTC. Filled out from reference TRBV7-8 and TRBJ1-2, the complete variable domain reads GAGVSQSPRYKVAKRGQDVALRCDPISGHVSLFWYQQALGQGPEFLTYFQNEAQLDKSGLPSDRFFAERPEGSVSTLKIQRTQQEDSAVYLCASSLPRLPREDGYTFGSGTRLTVV.

The chain joins TRBV7-2 to TRBJ2-1; 7 positions agree with TRBD2. V lost 4 bases, J lost 1 base, and 7 bases stayed unmatched. Germline loops: CDR1 SGHTA, CDR2 FQGNSA. This CDR3 spans 16 amino acids. The CDR3 sequence: CASSSGGGGSYNEQFF. Written as DNA, the CDR3 is TGTGCCAGCAGCTCCGGCGGGGGTGGGTCCTACAATGAGCAGTTCTTC.

The rearrangement joins TRBV19 to TRBJ2-7; possibly TRBD2 for D (6 bases). Germline CDR1 LNHDA, CDR2 SQIVND (reference sequence). V lost 2 bases, J lost 3 bases, and 14 bases lay in between. This CDR3 spans 15 amino acids. The chain's CDR3 is CASSIRVGGVYEQYF. For the CDR3, the DNA is TGTGCCAGTAGTATACGGGTCGGGGGAGTCTACGAGCAGTACTTC.

V is TRBV5-1 and J is TRBJ2-7, with TRBD2 matching over 9 bases. The CDR3 spans 15 residues. Trimming cost V 4 bases and J 0 bases; bases outside gene matches: 5. The germline V gene has CDR1 SGHRS and CDR2 YFSETQ. CDR3 sequence reads: CASSISSGSSYEQYF. CDR3 bases: TGCGCCAGCAGCATTAGTAGCGGGAGCTCCTACGAGCAGTACTTC. Using reference TRBV5-1 and TRBJ2-7 for the parts outside the CDR3, the full variable domain is KAGVTQTPRYLIKTRGQQVTLSCSPISGHRSVSWYQQTPGQGLQFLFEYFSETQRNKGNFPGRFSGRQFSNSRSEMNVSTLELGDSALYLCASSISSGSSYEQYFGPGTRLTVT.

The chain uses TRBV15 and TRBJ1-1; D is possibly TRBD1 (5 bases). The V and J ends lost 0 bases and 7 bases respectively, with 9 bases between them. The CDR3 has 13 amino acids. Germline lookup yields CDR1 LNHNV and CDR2 YYDKDF (reference sequence). The CDR3 protein is CATSRDGGDEAFF. CDR3 sequence (DNA): TGTGCCACCAGCAGAGACGGGGGAGATGAAGCTTTCTTT.

The rearrangement joins TRBV11-2 to TRBJ2-3; the match to TRBD2 covers 13 bases. The CDR3 has 19 amino acids. V lost 5 bases to trimming and J lost 4 bases; unmatched junction nucleotides: 15. In germline, CDR1 is SGHAT, CDR2 FQNNGV. The CDR3 region has the DNA TGTGCCAGCAGCCATTATCCGGGACTAGCGGGGTTCGTAGCAGATACGCAGTATTTT. It yields the protein CASSHYPGLAGFVADTQYF.

The rearrangement uses TRBV18 and TRBJ1-2; D call uncertain. Trimming took 5 bases from V and 3 from J, leaving 13 bases between them. This CDR3 region has 14 residues. Germline values: CDR1 KGHSH, CDR2 LQKENI. CDR3 sequence: CASSDTVPDYGYTF. CDR3 DNA: TGTGCCAGCTCAGATACAGTGCCAGACTATGGCTACACCTTC.

The chain recombines TRBV4-1 with TRBJ2-7; 10 bases line up with TRBD2. In germline, CDR1 is MGHRA, CDR2 YSYEKL. Trimming at V came to 1 base and at J to 3 bases, leaving 3 bases not matched to a gene. The CDR3 sequence is 15 residues long. The CDR3 loop is CASSQVTSGDYEQYF. The CDR3 region has the DNA TGCGCCAGCAGCCAAGTCACTAGCGGGGACTACGAGCAGTACTTC.

The chain combines TRBV18 with TRBJ2-1, with D hard to call. This CDR3 is built from 13 residues. Germline CDR1 KGHSH, CDR2 LQKENI. V lost 6 bases, J lost 1 base, and 7 bases lay in between. The DNA for the CDR3 is TGTGCCAGCTCTCCCCAGTCCTACAATGAGCAGTTCTTC. Its translation is CASSPQSYNEQFF. The full variable domain, its missing parts supplied by reference TRBV18 and TRBJ2-1, is NAGVMQNPRHLVRRRGQEARLRCSPMKGHSHVYWYRQLPEEGLKFMVYLQKENIIDESGMPKERFSAEFPKEGPSILRIQQVVRGDSAAYFCASSPQSYNEQFFGPGTRLTVL.

CDR3 DNA: TGCGCCAGCAGCTTCGGGTCTAGCAGCACAGATACGCAGTATTTT. It yields the protein CASSFGSSSTDTQYF. The chain uses TRBV5-1 and TRBJ2-3; D might be TRBD2 (5 bases). CDR1 is SGHRS, CDR2 YFSETQ, per germline. This CDR3 contains 15 residues. Trimming took off 2 bases at V and 0 bases at J, with 10 bases between the two ends.

This clone occurred once. This chain links TRBV7-9 with TRBJ2-7; 9 bases are a match to TRBD2. V lost 4 bases, J lost 0 bases, and 7 bases stayed unmatched. Germline assignment: CDR1 SEHNR and CDR2 FQNEAQ (reference sequence). The CDR3 has 16 residues. This CDR3 is CASSSSSSGVSYEQYF. In DNA form, the CDR3 reads TGTGCCAGCAGCTCGTCTTCTAGCGGGGTCTCCTACGAGCAGTACTTC.

V usage is TRBV7-2 and J usage is TRBJ2-3, with TRBD2 matching 9 bases. The CDR3 sequence is 13 residues long. V was pared by 6 bases and J by 6 bases, with 4 bases of the junction left unmatched. Germline-derived CDR1 and CDR2 are SGHTA and FQGNSA. DNA for the CDR3: TGTGCCAGCAGGCGGGGGGGCGGGGATACGCAGTATTTT. Its protein is CASRRGGGDTQYF.

The gene calls are TRBV21-1 and TRBJ1-1. TRBV21-1 is a documented pseudogene. The CDR3 is 17 amino acids. The CDR3 nucleotides read TGTGCCAGCAGCAAAGGCCCCTCGGGGAGGGTTCACACTGAAGCTTTCTTT. Translated: CASSKGPSGRVHTEAFF.